Presented here are 10 T cell receptor beta chains from one specimen sequenced in a study of T cell changes during pregnancy in multiple sclerosis. The repertoire was sequenced with immunoSEQ multiplex PCR; TCRdb's copy has only in-frame clones and lacks some. The sample consists of around 61,000 clones, 80% to 90% of them appearing once. The starting material was peripheral blood, obtained in the first trimester of pregnancy. The receptors originated from a female donor in good health, enrolled as a control in a pregnancy study.

The chain employs TRBV9 and TRBJ2-3; possibly TRBD2 for D (6 bases). The CDR3 covers 17 residues. The germline V gene encodes CDR1 SGDLS and CDR2 YYNGEE. Deletions cut 4 bases from V and 9 bases from J, with 27 bases between. CDR3 nucleotides: TGTGCCAGCAGCCCAGTCGGTGGAGCGGGTGGGGATTTGACGCAGTATTTT. Amino acid sequence: CASSPVGGAGGDLTQYF.

This sequence joins TRBV9 and TRBJ1-4; D is undetermined. Germline V CDR1 and CDR2: SGDLS, YYNGEE. The CDR3 is made up of 15 amino acids. V was pared by 0 bases and J by 0 bases, with 6 bases between. The CDR3 nucleotides are TGTGCCAGCAGCGTAGGAGTTGCAACTAATGAAAAACTGTTTTTT. Amino acid sequence: CASSVGVATNEKLFF.

The chain carries TRBV7-2 and TRBJ1-3; 8 bases align to TRBD1. The CDR3 has 13 residues. In germline, CDR1 is SGHTA, CDR2 FQGNSA. J gave up 8 bases and V 5 bases, and 5 bases lay outside the gene matches. The CDR3 here is CASSPGQADTIYF. The DNA for the CDR3 is TGTGCCAGCAGCCCGGGACAGGCCGACACCATATATTTT.

V gene TRBV6-5 combines with J gene TRBJ1-5; D call uncertain. Germline V gene sequence: CDR1 MNHEY, CDR2 SVGAGI. V was shortened by 6 bases and J by 0 bases, with 9 bases between the two germline ends. This CDR3 spans 14 amino acids. The CDR3, as DNA: TGTGCCAGCAGGTCACAGTATAGCAATCAGCCCCAGCATTTT. It is translated as CASRSQYSNQPQHF.

The J gene is TRBJ1-2, the V gene TRBV20-1; D is possibly TRBD1 (6 bases). Germline V gene data show CDR1 as DFQATT and CDR2 as SNEGSKA (reference sequence). This CDR3 contains 11 residues. With 5 bases removed from V and 2 bases from J, the gap between germline ends came to 6 bases. CDR3 nucleotide sequence: TGCAGTGCTCAGGGGAACTATGGCTACACCTTC. Translating gives CSAQGNYGYTF.

The chain uses TRBV4-1 and TRBJ1-1; weak D call: TRBD1 (6 bases). The CDR3 loop spans 14 amino acids. Germline V gives CDR1 MGHRA, CDR2 YSYEKL. Trimming shortened V by 6 bases and J by 0 bases, and 11 bases separated the two germline ends. The CDR3 DNA sequence: TGCGCCAGCAGGGGGACACTTTTGAACACTGAAGCTTTCTTT. Its protein is CASRGTLLNTEAFF.

V gene TRBV9 combines with J gene TRBJ1-6; no clear D. This CDR3 has 11 residues. The germline CDR1 and CDR2 sequences are SGDLS and YYNGEE. V was shortened by 3 bases and J by 10 bases, with 5 bases between the two germline ends. CDR3 loop: CASSAKSPLHF. CDR3 bases: TGTGCCAGCAGCGCCAAATCACCCCTCCACTTT.

The chain combines TRBV11-1 with TRBJ1-1; TRBD1 aligns across 7 bases. Trimming took 4 bases from V and 4 from J; bases not matched to a gene: 3. Germline values: CDR1 SGHAT, CDR2 FQDESV (reference sequence). This CDR3 is 13 amino acids long. The CDR3 DNA reads TGTGCCAGCAGCTCTGGGACAGTCACTGAAGCTTTCTTT. Protein: CASSSGTVTEAFF.

The chain has TRBV5-1 and TRBJ2-5, with D unresolved. Trimming left V 0 bases short and J 4 bases short, with 10 bases between. The V gene's germline CDR1 is SGHRS and CDR2 YFSETQ. The CDR3 is made up of 14 amino acids. The CDR3 DNA sequence: TGCGCCAGCAGCTTGGCCGCAGTGTTAGAGACCCAGTACTTC. Amino acids: CASSLAAVLETQYF.

About this clone itself: An end of the junction does not agree with germline; a read error may underlie this. CDR3: CASSTRQGPVYF. In nucleotides, the CDR3 is TGTGCCAGCAGCACACGACAGGGGCCCGTGTATTTT. V usage is TRBV11-3 and J usage is TRBJ1-5; TRBD1 matches at 8 bases. This CDR3 has 12 amino acids. Germline lookup yields CDR1 SGHNT and CDR2 YENEEA.